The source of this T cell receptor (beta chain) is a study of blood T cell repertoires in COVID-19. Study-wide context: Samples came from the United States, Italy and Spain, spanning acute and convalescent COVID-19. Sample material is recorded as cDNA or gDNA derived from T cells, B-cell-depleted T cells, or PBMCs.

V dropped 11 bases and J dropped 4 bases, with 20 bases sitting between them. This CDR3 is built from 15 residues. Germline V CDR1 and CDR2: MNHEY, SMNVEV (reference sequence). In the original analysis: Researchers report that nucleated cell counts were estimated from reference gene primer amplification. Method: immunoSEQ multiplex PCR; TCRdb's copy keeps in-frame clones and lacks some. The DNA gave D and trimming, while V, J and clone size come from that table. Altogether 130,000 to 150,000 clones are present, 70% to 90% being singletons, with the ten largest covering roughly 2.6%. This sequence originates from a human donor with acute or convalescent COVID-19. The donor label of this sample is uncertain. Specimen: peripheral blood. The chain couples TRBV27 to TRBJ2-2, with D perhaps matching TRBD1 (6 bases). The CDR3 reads CASQGQPMGTGELFF. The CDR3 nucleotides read TGTGCCTCTCAAGGACAGCCGATGGGCACCGGGGAGCTGTTTTTT.